These T cell receptor beta chains were read from a single sample in a study of identical twins. Using its own MiXCR run on the 5' RACE reads, TCRdb lists one record per CDR3 protein. Of nearly 250,000 distinct CDR3 sequences detected, 5.5% to 7% appear once; the ten largest clones hold 3.5% to 4%. The sample was also reused in another study, on yellow fever vaccine responses in identical twins.

The sample consisted of memory (CD45RO+) T cells sorted from blood. These receptors originate from a woman aged 18-29 years in good health. Each CDR3 is given with its conserved first and last residue. Fields, in order: clone size, D gene, J gene, V gene, CDR3 DNA, CDR3 protein. The D gene is left open where the match is weak. For some rows the clone size is stated as once, few or many, or as a class when expanded; others skip it.

many,.,TRBJ1-4,TRBV7-9,TGTGCCAGCAGCCCCGGGACGGAAAATGAAAAACTGTTTTTT,CASSPGTENEKLFF
few,TRBD1,TRBJ2-2,TRBV28,TGTGCCAGCAGTTCCCCACAGGGGCCTAAGCTGTTTTTT,CASSSPQGPKLFF
few,.,TRBJ1-6,TRBV4-2,TGTGCCAGCAGCCAAGATTTAGAGTACTATAATTCACCCCTCCACTTT,CASSQDLEYYNSPLHF
few,.,TRBJ1-1,TRBV9,TGTGCCAGCAGCGTAGATCCTCAAGGGAACACTGAAGCTTTCTTT,CASSVDPQGNTEAFF
.,.,TRBJ2-5,TRBV5-1,TGCGCCAGCAGCCCTAAAGCGGGCCCGTCGACCTACCAAGAGACCCAGTACTTC,CASSPKAGPSTYQETQYF
.,TRBD2,TRBJ2-2,TRBV20-1,TGCAGTGGTCTGACTAGCCCCGGGGAGCTGTTTTTT,CSGLTSPGELFF
many,.,TRBJ1-5,TRBV10-3,TGTGCCACCCGGACGGGATGGGGCAATCAGCCCCAGCATTTT,CATRTGWGNQPQHF
few,.,TRBJ1-2,TRBV6-1,TGTGCCAGCGGGGCTGGGGGGGTAGGTGGCTACACCTTC,CASGAGGVGGYTF
many,.,TRBJ1-2,TRBV5-1,TGCGCCAGCAGGCGTTCCACAGACGGACTATATGGATATGGCTACACCTTC,CASRRSTDGLYGYGYTF
many,.,TRBJ1-6,TRBV9,TGTGCCAGCAGCGGAGGGACATCTTGGAGTTCACCCCTCCACTTT,CASSGGTSWSSPLHF
many,TRBD1,TRBJ2-3,TRBV6-1,TGTGCCAGCAGACCTAGGGACAGGGGCACAGATACGCAGTATTTT,CASRPRDRGTDTQYF